The rows below give T cell receptor beta chains drawn from one sample of a study of blood T cell repertoires in COVID-19. TCRdb keeps only in-frame clones here, not all; method: immunoSEQ multiplex PCR. The repertoire includes 290,000 or so clones, roughly 86% of them detected once, and under 3% sits in the top ten. Sequenced: PBMCs or T cells enriched from blood (not recorded which). The receptors come from a woman in her late teens or twenties who had recovered from COVID-19. Both conserved end residues are part of each CDR3. Fields, in order: clone size, J gene, D gene, V gene, CDR3 DNA, CDR3 protein. D genes are given only for firm matches. Clone size, where shown, is once, few, many, or a class for clones that have expanded.

- | TRBJ1-1 | - | TRBV12-3/TRBV12-4 | TGTGCCAGCAGCTACAGGGATAACACTGAAGCTTTCTTT | CASSYRDNTEAFF
- | TRBJ2-2 | - | TRBV7-2 | TGTGCCAGCAGCTTCCTCGGGGGAGGTAACACCGGGGAGCTGTTTTTT | CASSFLGGGNTGELFF
once | TRBJ2-7 | - | TRBV11-2 | TGTGCCAGCAGGCGACCCCGGGGGGCCTCGTACGAGCAGTACTTC | CASRRPRGASYEQYF
- | TRBJ2-1 | TRBD2 | TRBV19 | TGTGCCAGTAGTATTCTAGCGGCCATGGGCAATGAGCAGTTCTTC | CASSILAAMGNEQFF
- | TRBJ2-7 | TRBD2 | TRBV7-8 | TGTGCCAGCAGCCACTCTAGCGGGAGATCCTACGAGCAGTACTTC | CASSHSSGRSYEQYF
- | TRBJ1-2 | - | TRBV5-1 | TGCGCCAGCAGCCCAGGGGACGGCGCTAACTATGGCTACACCTTC | CASSPGDGANYGYTF
- | TRBJ2-1 | TRBD2 | TRBV6-2/TRBV6-3 | TGTGCCAGCAGTTATGCGGCGGGGGGGGGATACAATGAGCAGTTCTTC | CASSYAAGGGYNEQFF
once | TRBJ2-1 | - | TRBV28 | TGTGCCAGCAGTTCCAAGCGGAGCTCCTACAATGAGCAGTTCTTC | CASSSKRSSYNEQFF
once | TRBJ2-6 | - | TRBV24-1 | TGTGCCACCAGTGATCCGGACTGGGATTCTGGGGCCAACGTCCTGACTTTC | CATSDPDWDSGANVLTF
- | TRBJ2-7 | - | TRBV2 | TGTGCCAGCAGGGATGACATCTACGAGCAGTACTTC | CASRDDIYEQYF
- | TRBJ2-3 | TRBD1 | TRBV7-9 | TGTGCCAGCAGCTACCGAAAGCTAAGCCAGGGGGTTTGGGCAGATACGCAGTATTTT | CASSYRKLSQGVWADTQYF
- | TRBJ2-5 | - | TRBV3-1/TRBV3-2 | TGTGCCAGCAGCCAAGATTTGGCGACGGGAGCGGAGACCCAGTACTTC | CASSQDLATGAETQYF
once | TRBJ2-5 | TRBD2 | TRBV14 | TGTGCCAGCAGCCCCAGCTCGGGGGGGCGCCAAGAGACCCAGTACTTC | CASSPSSGGRQETQYF
- | TRBJ1-5 | - | TRBV7-9 | TGTGCCAGCAGCTCCCCCAACCGACAACAGCATTTT | CASSSPNRQQHF
- | TRBJ1-1 | - | TRBV3-1/TRBV3-2 | TGTGCCAGCAGCCAGGGCAGGGACACTGAAGCTTTCTTT | CASSQGRDTEAFF
once | TRBJ2-1 | - | TRBV7-2 | TGTGCCAGCAGCTTAGGGAGGGAGGCCGGATACAATGAGCAGTTCTTC | CASSLGREAGYNEQFF
- | TRBJ2-3 | TRBD2 | TRBV7-9 | TGTGCCAGCAGCCCCGGGACTAGAGATACGCAGTATTTT | CASSPGTRDTQYF
- | TRBJ1-1 | - | TRBV15 | TGTGCCACCAGCAGAGTGTCGCAGGCCATTGAAGCTTTCTTT | CATSRVSQAIEAFF
few | TRBJ2-3 | TRBD2 | TRBV9 | TGTGCCAGCAGCGTTGGACTAGCGACAGATACGCAGTATTTT | CASSVGLATDTQYF
- | TRBJ2-4 | - | TRBV18 | TGTGCCAGCTCACCGTACGGGACACCCAGACTAGCCAAAAACATTCAGTACTTC | CASSPYGTPRLAKNIQYF
- | TRBJ2-5 | TRBD2 | TRBV5-1 | TGCGCCAGCACCGCCCGGGGGGGGCCAGAGGAGACCCAGTACTTC | CASTARGGPEETQYF